These T cell receptor beta chains were read from a single sample in a study of CD8+ T cells in alopecia areata. Using immunoSEQ multiplex PCR, the repertoire was profiled, and TCRdb retains in-frame clones only, with some absent. The sample records 150,000 or so clones, about 87% being singletons. Specimen: CD8+ T cells sorted from blood, collected at week 0. These receptors were collected from a human donor with alopecia areata. CDR3s leave out the opening cysteine and the closing phenylalanine or tryptophan.

v_gene	j_gene	CDR3aa
TRBV7-9	TRBJ2-5	ASSPPGGASGETQY
TRBV19	TRBJ2-1	AISSGGDYNEQF
TRBV6-1	TRBJ1-2	ASSEEQGNYGYT
TRBV27	TRBJ2-7	ASSLLGGYEQY
TRBV10-2	TRBJ2-3	ASRRGTTTQY
TRBV2	TRBJ2-3	ASPRTSGKSDTQY
TRBV13	TRBJ2-7	ASSLDGAYEQY
TRBV5-1	TRBJ2-7	ASSIGTGDYEQY
TRBV30	TRBJ1-2	AWHWTDDNYGYT
TRBV5-4	TRBJ2-3	ASSGGTASLADTQY
TRBV2	TRBJ2-7	ASKVFWGQGTNHEQY
TRBV7-9	TRBJ2-7	ASSEQGAYEQY
TRBV9	TRBJ2-5	ASSVAGTGEETQY
TRBV30	TRBJ2-1	AWSVMSGGVYNEQF
TRBV7-2	TRBJ2-1	ASSGPSGRYEQF
TRBV9	TRBJ2-7	ASSAPGQPYEQY
TRBV7-9	TRBJ2-5	ASSLDPSIEETQY
TRBV5-6	TRBJ2-7	ASSLGDRYEQY
TRBV21-1	TRBJ2-1	ASSTPPYSYKARSNEQF
TRBV11-3	TRBJ2-1	ASSTGGHEQF
TRBV10-1	TRBJ2-3	ASSATGGQDTQY
TRBV5-4	TRBJ2-1	ASSTFDRSSYNEQF
TRBV11-2	TRBJ2-2	ASSFPGATGELF
TRBV13	TRBJ2-7	ASSPSSGLAGGTTYEQY
TRBV30	TRBJ2-7	AWTPGGIYEQY
TRBV5-6	TRBJ2-1	ASSFILRGNEQF
TRBV29-1	TRBJ1-2	SVILQGGNYGYT
TRBV13	TRBJ2-7	ASSDFHEQY
TRBV4-1	TRBJ2-7	ASSQDLGQAREQY
TRBV29-1	TRBJ2-5	SVSRETQY
TRBV29-1	TRBJ2-1	SVSDSYNEQF
TRBV29-1	TRBJ2-1	SVGGEGNEQF
TRBV6-5	TRBJ2-7	ASSYGQDITYEQY
TRBV5-1	TRBJ2-1	ASSMTSGGTYNEQF
TRBV18	TRBJ2-4	ASSPLISSAKNIQY
TRBV7-6	TRBJ2-7	ASSSPTSALYEQY
TRBV6-1	TRBJ1-1	ASHRTTEAF
TRBV30	TRBJ1-1	AWSGTGWGTEAF
TRBV5-4	TRBJ2-1	ASSFGSYNEQF
TRBV6-5	TRBJ1-2	ASSQDRVPGYGYT
TRBV29-1	TRBJ1-1	SAAPGRNTEAF
TRBV5-4	TRBJ2-5	ASSTETQY
TRBV27	TRBJ1-1	ASRPVGGSTEAF
TRBV5-4	TRBJ2-7	ASSLAVGSHEQY
TRBV2	TRBJ2-3	ATSDSDATDTQY
TRBV29-1	TRBJ2-1	SVDLASALWSGEQF
TRBV6-6	TRBJ2-7	ASSLVGTIGSYEQY
TRBV10-3	TRBJ2-7	AINTGTSGTHEQY
TRBV29-1	TRBJ2-7	SVEYNHEQY
TRBV29-1	TRBJ2-7	SVEGPDYEQY
TRBV4-1	-	ASSQGQGTYEQY
TRBV29-1	TRBJ2-5	SVTGVPSYDLWEQY
TRBV7-6	TRBJ1-2	ASSPGTGGFNGYT
TRBV12-5	TRBJ2-2	ASGLGGQYTGELF